Listed below are T cell receptor beta chains from one sample, sequenced in a study of T cells in Graves' hyperthyroidism and ophthalmopathy. TCRdb itself ran the multiplex PCR reads through MiXCR, one entry per CDR3 protein. The table shows hundreds of thousands of distinct CDR3 sequences, with about 20% occurring only once. The sample was blood. These receptors came from a man aged 30 to 39 with Graves' ophthalmopathy. The CDR3 runs from the conserved cysteine through the conserved F or W. Each record gives: V gene, clone size, J gene, D gene, CDR3 DNA, CDR3 protein. A D gene is named only where the DNA matches it firmly. Expanded clones get a size class; other rows say once, few or many, or leave the size out.

v_call: TRBV19; clone_size: .; j_call: TRBJ2-7; d_call: .; cdr3_nt: TGTGCCAGTAGAGTAACGGGAACCTCCTACGAGCAGTACTTC; cdr3_aa: CASRVTGTSYEQYF
v_call: TRBV7-8; clone_size: many; j_call: TRBJ2-5; d_call: TRBD1; cdr3_nt: TGTGCCAGCAGCTTAGAGGTGGCCAGGGGGAGAGAGACCCAGTACTTC; cdr3_aa: CASSLEVARGRETQYF
v_call: TRBV3-1; clone_size: few; j_call: TRBJ1-2; d_call: .; cdr3_nt: TGTGCCGGCAGCCGCCTCGGCTCGATAAACTATGGCTACACCTTC; cdr3_aa: CAGSRLGSINYGYTF
v_call: TRBV28; clone_size: few; j_call: TRBJ1-2; d_call: .; cdr3_nt: TGTGCCAGCAGACCTCCGGGACGGGTCTATGGCTACACCTTC; cdr3_aa: CASRPPGRVYGYTF
v_call: TRBV4-1; clone_size: few; j_call: TRBJ2-3; d_call: TRBD2; cdr3_nt: TGCGCCAGCAGCCAGACCCCGGGGAAGGGAGGGGATACGCAGTATTTT; cdr3_aa: CASSQTPGKGGDTQYF
v_call: TRBV11-3; clone_size: many; j_call: TRBJ1-1; d_call: .; cdr3_nt: TGTGCCAGCAGCAGTCTATGGGTACGGGACACTGAAGCTTTCTTT; cdr3_aa: CASSSLWVRDTEAFF
v_call: TRBV7-3; clone_size: .; j_call: TRBJ2-1; d_call: TRBD2; cdr3_nt: TGTGTCAGCAGCGCCGGGGGGAGCGCCACCTACAATGAGCAGTTCTTC; cdr3_aa: CVSSAGGSATYNEQFF
v_call: TRBV10-3; clone_size: few; j_call: TRBJ1-1; d_call: .; cdr3_nt: TGTGCCATCAGTGAGTCGGGGGGAACTGAAGCTTTCTTT; cdr3_aa: CAISESGGTEAFF
v_call: TRBV25-1; clone_size: .; j_call: TRBJ2-1; d_call: TRBD2; cdr3_nt: TGTGCCAGCAGTGAATATCAGGGCTCGCCCTTAGCGGGTCCTAGCAAAGATGAGCAGTTCTTC; cdr3_aa: CASSEYQGSPLAGPSKDEQFF
v_call: TRBV3-1; clone_size: .; j_call: TRBJ2-5; d_call: .; cdr3_nt: TGTGCCAGCAGCCAGGGTAGTGCCGGGCCGCACTTC; cdr3_aa: CASSQGSAGPHF
v_call: TRBV28; clone_size: few; j_call: TRBJ2-7; d_call: .; cdr3_nt: TGTGCCAGCAGTTCCGTAGCCCCGTCCGAGTCCTACGAGCAGTACTTC; cdr3_aa: CASSSVAPSESYEQYF
v_call: TRBV10-2; clone_size: .; j_call: TRBJ2-2; d_call: .; cdr3_nt: TGCGCCAGCAGATACGGGACCGGGGAGCTGTTTTTT; cdr3_aa: CASRYGTGELFF
v_call: TRBV5-1; clone_size: many; j_call: TRBJ2-3; d_call: TRBD2; cdr3_nt: TGCGCCAGCACCAGGAGCGGGAGGGGGATAGCAGATACGCAGTATTTT; cdr3_aa: CASTRSGRGIADTQYF
v_call: TRBV3-1; clone_size: many; j_call: TRBJ2-4; d_call: .; cdr3_nt: TGTGCCAGCAGCCAAGACCCCGGGACTCGACTTGGTCAAAACATTCAGTACTTC; cdr3_aa: CASSQDPGTRLGQNIQYF
v_call: TRBV28; clone_size: many; j_call: TRBJ2-5; d_call: TRBD2; cdr3_nt: TGTGCCAGCAGTCTACGCGGTAGAAGCGGGAGTCGCCAGACCCAGTACTTC; cdr3_aa: CASSLRGRSGSRQTQYF
v_call: TRBV24-1; clone_size: .; j_call: TRBJ2-2; d_call: TRBD2; cdr3_nt: TGTGCCACCAGTTACCCGGGACTAGCTGAGGCCGGGGAGCTGTTTTTT; cdr3_aa: CATSYPGLAEAGELFF